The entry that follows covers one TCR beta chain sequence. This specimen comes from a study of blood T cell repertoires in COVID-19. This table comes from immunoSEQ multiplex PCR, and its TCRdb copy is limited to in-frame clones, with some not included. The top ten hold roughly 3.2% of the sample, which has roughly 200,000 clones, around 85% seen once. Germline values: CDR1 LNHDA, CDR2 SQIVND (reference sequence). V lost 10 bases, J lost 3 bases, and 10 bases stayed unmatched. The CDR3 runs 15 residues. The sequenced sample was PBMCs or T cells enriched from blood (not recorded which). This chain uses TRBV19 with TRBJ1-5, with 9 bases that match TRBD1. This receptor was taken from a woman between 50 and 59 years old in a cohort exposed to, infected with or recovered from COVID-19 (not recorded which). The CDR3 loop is CANQMDRGLNQPQHF. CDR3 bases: TGTGCCAACCAAATGGACAGGGGCCTCAATCAGCCCCAGCATTTT. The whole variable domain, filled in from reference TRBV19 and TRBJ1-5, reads DGGITQSPKYLFRKEGQNVTLSCEQNLNHDAMYWYRQDPGQGLRLIYYSQIVNDFQKGDIAEGYSVSREKKESFPLTVTSAQKNPTAFYLCANQMDRGLNQPQHFGDGTRLSIL.